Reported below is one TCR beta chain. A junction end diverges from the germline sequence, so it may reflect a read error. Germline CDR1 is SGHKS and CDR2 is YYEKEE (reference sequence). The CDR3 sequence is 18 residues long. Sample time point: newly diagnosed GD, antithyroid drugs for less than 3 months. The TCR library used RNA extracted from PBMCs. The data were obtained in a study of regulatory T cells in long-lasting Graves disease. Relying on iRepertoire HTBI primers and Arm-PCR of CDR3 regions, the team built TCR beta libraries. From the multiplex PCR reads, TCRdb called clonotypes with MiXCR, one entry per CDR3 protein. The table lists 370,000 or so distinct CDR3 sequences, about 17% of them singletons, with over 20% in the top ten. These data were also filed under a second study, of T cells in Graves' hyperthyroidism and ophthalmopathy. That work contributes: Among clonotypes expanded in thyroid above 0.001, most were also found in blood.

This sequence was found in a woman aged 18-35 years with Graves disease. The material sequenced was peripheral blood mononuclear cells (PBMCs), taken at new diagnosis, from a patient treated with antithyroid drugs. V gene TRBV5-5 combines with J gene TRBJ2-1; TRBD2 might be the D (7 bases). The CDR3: CASSHEGDGTTLYNEQFF. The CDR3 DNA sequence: TGCGCCAGCAGCCATGAGGGGGACGGGACTACCCTATACAATGAGCAGTTCTTC. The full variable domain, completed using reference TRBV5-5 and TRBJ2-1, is DAGVTQSPTHLIKTRGQQVTLRCSPISGHKSVSWYQQVLGQGPQFIFQYYEKEERGRGNFPDRFSARQFPNYSSELNVNALLLGDSALYLCASSHEGDGTTLYNEQFFGPGTRLTVL.